Reported below is one TCR beta chain. The method was immunoSEQ multiplex PCR; TCRdb's version includes in-frame clones alone and lacks a portion of them. This table has some 250,000 clones, approximately 83% appearing once. The sample belongs to a study of blood T cell repertoires in COVID-19. Trimming cost V 3 bases and J 5 bases, with 14 bases left between them. The CDR3 totals 14 residues. The germline gives CDR1 SGDLS, CDR2 YYNGEE. The sequence was obtained from a woman under 40 who had recovered from COVID-19. V and J are TRBV9 and TRBJ2-5, with D perhaps TRBD2 (6 bases). The sequenced material came from peripheral blood. CDR3 sequence: CASSESARGETQYF. For the CDR3, the DNA is TGTGCCAGCAGCGAATCAGCTCGGGGGGAGACCCAGTACTTC.